This TCR beta chain was identified during a study of T-cell reconstitution after alpha-beta-depleted transplantation in children. Researchers prepared the TCRbeta library using unique molecular identifiers, the study reports. TCRdb re-derived calls from the PCR reads in MiXCR, one entry per CDR3 protein. The table records hundreds of thousands of distinct CDR3 sequences, about 7.3% of them present only once. This clonotype has a count of ten or more. Its antigen is undetermined. Study results and caveats: The main origin of T-cell counts and diversity one year after transplant was newly produced T cells.

V lost 5 bases to trimming and J lost 8 bases, with 13 bases between them. The CDR3 has 13 residues. This sample comprised peripheral blood, obtained 360 days after TCRalphabeta/CD19-depleted stem cell transplant. The chain uses TRBV12-3 or TRBV12-4 and TRBJ2-1; D not resolved. This clonotype originated in a female patient aged 2-15 years who had a stem cell transplant for Fanconi anemia, so the T cells may come from the graft donor. CDR3 nucleotide sequence: TGTGCCAGCAGTGCGTACCCCCGCGATGAGCAGTTCTTC. Amino acids: CASSAYPRDEQFF.